The 23 T cell receptor beta chains given below trace back to one sample, sequenced in a study of shared clonotypes between healthy human individuals. Here immunoSEQ multiplex PCR was the method, and the copy in TCRdb shows in-frame clones only, minus some. The sample shows some 1,900,000 clones, 85% to 95% of them seen only once. Naive CD8 isolation took CD45RO-negative cells positively selected for CCR7 and excluded terminally differentiated effector memory CD45RA+ cells. Sequences were obtained from naive CD8+ T cells sorted from blood. The receptors originated from a man aged 18 to 30 in good health.

V gene TRBV5-6 combines with J gene TRBJ1-5; 11 bases map to TRBD1. Germline CDR1 reads SGHDT; CDR2 reads YYEEEE. V shed 0 bases, J shed 5 bases, and the junction held 1 base outside the gene matches. The CDR3 loop spans 15 amino acids. The CDR3 here is CASSLGDRGDQPQHF. Written as DNA, the CDR3 is TGTGCCAGCAGCTTGGGGGACAGGGGGGATCAGCCCCAGCATTTT.

The gene calls are TRBV30 and TRBJ2-5; 9 bases are shared with TRBD1. The V and J ends lost 1 base and 5 bases, in that order; junction bases with no gene match: 5. The V gene's germline CDR1 is GTSNPN and CDR2 SVGIG (reference sequence). This CDR3 region has 14 residues. In DNA, the CDR3 is TGTGCCTGGAGTGGAACAGGGGGCACGGAGACCCAGTACTTC. This translates into CAWSGTGGTETQYF. The full variable domain, with the rest looked up from reference TRBV30 and TRBJ2-5, is SQTIHQWPATLVQPVGSPLSLECTVEGTSNPNLYWYRQAAGRGLQLLFYSVGIGQISSEVPQNLSASRPQDRQFILSSKKLLLSDSGFYLCAWSGTGGTETQYFGPGTRLLVL.

This clone appeared a single time. The chain is built from TRBV10-3 and TRBJ1-5, with 12 bases identical to TRBD1. The germline CDR1 and CDR2 sequences are ENHRY and SYGVKD. The CDR3 has 19 residues. With V trimmed by 2 bases and J by 3 bases, 11 bases remained unmatched. Written as DNA, the CDR3 is TGTGCCATCAGTGAGCCTACCGGGACAGGGGGCTTCTACAATCAGCCCCAGCATTTT. This gives the protein CAISEPTGTGGFYNQPQHF.

The chain employs TRBV10-2 and TRBJ2-1, with 8 bases that match TRBD1. V trimming: 6 bases; J trimming: 8 bases; junction bases outside the gene matches: 6. The CDR3 has 13 amino acids. Germline values: CDR1 WSHSY, CDR2 SAAADI. The CDR3 loop reads CASRLDRADEQFF. CDR3 coding DNA: TGCGCCAGCAGGTTGGACAGGGCGGATGAGCAGTTCTTC.

This clone was found once. V and J are TRBV9 and TRBJ2-1, with D possibly being TRBD2 (5 bases). This CDR3 is 13 amino acids long. V shed 1 base and J shed 7 bases, with 9 bases lying between them. The germline V gene encodes CDR1 SGDLS and CDR2 YYNGEE. The CDR3 DNA follows: TGTGCCAGCAGCGTAACCCCGGGGAATGAGCAGTTCTTC. Its translation: CASSVTPGNEQFF.

This chain connects TRBV27 to TRBJ2-1; 7 nucleotides agree with TRBD2. The CDR3 consists of 14 residues. CDR1 is MNHEY, CDR2 SMNVEV, per germline (reference sequence). The V gene end was trimmed by 3 bases and the J gene end by 6 bases; junction bases not matched to a gene: 5. Here the CDR3 reads CASSFWGGINEQFF. The CDR3 DNA follows: TGTGCCAGCAGTTTCTGGGGGGGAATCAATGAGCAGTTCTTC.

The rearrangement links TRBV7-8 to TRBJ2-1; D is unclear. Trimming cost V 1 base and J 3 bases, with 10 bases left between them. Germline assignment: CDR1 SGHVS and CDR2 FQNEAQ. The CDR3 totals 15 residues. CDR3 protein: CASSLVEQSYNEQFF. DNA of the CDR3: TGTGCCAGCAGCTTAGTAGAACAGAGCTACAATGAGCAGTTCTTC.

The V gene is TRBV7-2, the J gene TRBJ1-5; D not certain. Trimming shortened V by 6 bases and J by 0 bases, and 12 bases separated the two germline ends. The CDR3 loop spans 15 amino acids. Per the germline V gene, CDR1 is SGHTA and CDR2 is FQGNSA. The CDR3 loop reads CASSPPNYSNQPQHF. CDR3 coding DNA: TGTGCCAGCAGTCCGCCCAACTATAGCAATCAGCCCCAGCATTTT. The full variable domain, with the rest looked up from reference TRBV7-2 and TRBJ1-5, is GAGVSQSPSNKVTEKGKDVELRCDPISGHTALYWYRQSLGQGLEFLIYFQGNSAPDKSGLPSDRFSAERTGGSVSTLTIQRTQQEDSAVYLCASSPPNYSNQPQHFGDGTRLSIL.

This clone was counted once. This rearrangement joins TRBV2 to TRBJ1-2; unclear D gene. CDR1 SNHLY and CDR2 FYNNEI come from the germline V gene. The length of the CDR3 is 16 residues. V lost 3 bases, J lost 0 bases, and 14 bases lay in between. CDR3 region: CASSDVFTDSNYGYTF. DNA of the CDR3: TGTGCCAGCAGTGATGTTTTTACAGACTCTAACTATGGCTACACCTTC.

This rearrangement joins TRBV28 to TRBJ1-2; D is undetermined. V was trimmed by 6 bases and J by 4 bases, leaving 15 bases between them. CDR1 is MDHEN and CDR2 is SYDVKM in the germline V gene. The CDR3 totals 14 residues. CDR3 sequence: CASSPVSILYGYTF. DNA for the CDR3: TGTGCCAGCAGCCCAGTCAGCATACTCTATGGCTACACCTTC.

This chain connects TRBV7-8 to TRBJ2-7; 7 nucleotides match TRBD1. CDR3 length: 18 amino acids. Germline V gives CDR1 SGHVS, CDR2 FQNEAQ. Trimming at V came to 1 base and at J to 5 bases, leaving 17 bases not matched to a gene. The CDR3 reads CASSLESGTETFLDEQYF. CDR3 in DNA: TGTGCCAGCAGCTTAGAGTCGGGGACAGAGACCTTCCTCGACGAGCAGTACTTC.

J is TRBJ2-1 and V is TRBV13; 8 bases fit TRBD1. V lost 3 bases to trimming and J lost 0 bases; unmatched junction nucleotides: 4. The length of the CDR3 is 16 residues. Per the germline V gene, CDR1 is PRHDT and CDR2 is FYEKMQ (reference sequence). This CDR3 reads CASSLTGAVSYNEQFF. CDR3 sequence (DNA): TGTGCCAGCAGCTTGACAGGGGCGGTCTCCTACAATGAGCAGTTCTTC.

This clone showed up just a few times. This same CDR3 is encoded by further DNA sequences in the sample. V and J are TRBV6-1 and TRBJ2-7; no clear D. Germline CDR1 is MNHNS and CDR2 is SASEGT. V was trimmed by 3 bases and J by 3 bases, leaving 6 bases between them. The CDR3 has 12 residues. Here the CDR3 reads CASSDFGYEQYF. CDR3 nucleotide sequence: TGTGCCAGCAGTGATTTTGGCTACGAGCAGTACTTC.

The CDR3 nucleotides are TGTGCCACCAGCAGAGGACAGGGGCTACCCGGAAACACCATATATTTT. Its protein is CATSRGQGLPGNTIYF. The chain carries TRBV15 and TRBJ1-3; TRBD1 matches 8 bases. CDR3 length equals 16 residues. V gave up 1 base and J gave up 4 bases; unmatched junction bases: 6. Germline values: CDR1 LNHNV, CDR2 YYDKDF (reference sequence).

This rearrangement joins TRBV19 to TRBJ2-1; maybe TRBD2 (5 bases). Germline V gene lookup returns CDR1 LNHDA and CDR2 SQIVND (reference sequence). CDR3 length: 16 residues. V was trimmed by 1 base and J by 2 bases, leaving 12 bases between them. In DNA, the CDR3 is TGTGCCAGTAGTATAGTGGGGAGTTTGGCCTACAATGAGCAGTTCTTC. Its protein product is CASSIVGSLAYNEQFF.

The chain has TRBV10-1 and TRBJ2-1; no reliable D call. CDR1 and CDR2 (germline): WNHNN, SYGVQD (reference sequence). The V end was cut by 0 bases, the J end by 7 bases, with 10 bases between. This CDR3 has 14 residues. The CDR3 spells CASSESDEGNEQFF. The CDR3 DNA sequence: TGCGCCAGCAGTGAGTCGGACGAAGGGAATGAGCAGTTCTTC.

The rearrangement uses TRBV7-9 and TRBJ1-2; the match to TRBD1 covers 11 bases. The CDR3 is 14 residues long. The V gene's germline CDR1 is SEHNR and CDR2 FQNEAQ (reference sequence). V lost 5 bases and J lost 6; bases outside the gene matches: 5. CDR3 protein: CASSGQGASDGYTF. CDR3 DNA: TGTGCCAGCAGCGGACAGGGGGCCTCGGATGGCTACACCTTC.

The chain uses TRBV13 and TRBJ2-6, with 7 positions matching TRBD1. The CDR3 loop spans 16 amino acids. The germline V gene has CDR1 PRHDT and CDR2 FYEKMQ (reference sequence). Trimming removed 4 bases from V and 2 bases from J; junction bases left unmatched: 5. For the CDR3, the DNA is TGTGCCAGCAGCTCGTACAGGGGCGCTGGGGCCAACGTCCTGACTTTC. Residues: CASSSYRGAGANVLTF.

Only one count was recorded for this clone. The chain joins TRBV6-1 to TRBJ2-7; TRBD2 is a possible D gene (6 bases). CDR3 size: 14 residues. CDR1 and CDR2 from the germline V gene are MNHNS and SASEGT. V gave up 3 bases and J gave up 2 bases, with 11 bases separating them. The CDR3 spells CASSEGLLAYEQYF. The CDR3 DNA follows: TGTGCCAGCAGTGAGGGACTTTTAGCCTACGAGCAGTACTTC.

The chain links TRBV6-5 to TRBJ2-1, with 7 bases fitting TRBD2. From germline, CDR1 is MNHEY and CDR2 SVGAGI. CDR3 size: 15 residues. The V and J ends lost 8 bases and 5 bases, in that order; junction bases with no gene match: 12. The CDR3, as DNA: TGTGCCAGCTGCCCTAGCGGATTGGGAAACAATGAGCAGTTCTTC. The encoded protein is CASCPSGLGNNEQFF.

The rearrangement joins TRBV19 to TRBJ1-1; D is perhaps TRBD1 (5 bases). The germline V gene encodes CDR1 LNHDA and CDR2 SQIVND (reference sequence). The CDR3 loop spans 21 amino acids. V gave up 5 bases and J gave up 3 bases, with 34 bases separating them. The CDR3 coding sequence is TGTGCCAGTAGTTACATTTTGGCGGCAAGACAGCCTGGATGGTCGGACACTGAAGCTTTCTTT. Protein sequence: CASSYILAARQPGWSDTEAFF.

This clone was found a few times. Other DNA sequences in the sample encode the same CDR3. This rearrangement joins TRBV27 to TRBJ2-7, with a weak D call TRBD2 (6 bases). This CDR3 region has 14 residues. V lost 3 bases and J lost 0, with 9 bases in between. The V gene's germline CDR1 is MNHEY and CDR2 SMNVEV (reference sequence). This CDR3 is CASSFVGGSYEQYF. The CDR3 coding sequence is TGTGCCAGCAGTTTTGTGGGGGGCTCCTACGAGCAGTACTTC.

This rearrangement joins TRBV6-5 to TRBJ2-1, with 8 bases that match TRBD2. V trimming: 5 bases; J trimming: 7 bases; junction bases outside the gene matches: 7. Germline V gives CDR1 MNHEY, CDR2 SVGAGI. CDR3 length equals 14 residues. Here the CDR3 reads CASSPREGLNEQFF. CDR3 nucleotides: TGTGCCAGCAGTCCCCGGGAGGGTTTGAATGAGCAGTTCTTC.